Shown below are 20 T cell receptor beta chains from a single sample sequenced in a study of T cell repertoires in ileal Crohn's disease. TCRdb keeps only in-frame clones here, not all; method: immunoSEQ multiplex PCR. The sample has approximately 16,000 clones, roughly 79% seen once. Time point in this sample: neoterminal ileum biopsy at postoperative endoscopy, about 6 months after surgery. The sample taken for sequencing was ileal tissue. The receptors here all came from an adult with Crohn's disease.

Only one count was recorded for this clone. The rearrangement links TRBV6-1 to TRBJ2-3, with 7 bases that match TRBD1. The CDR3 extends over 14 amino acids. CDR1 is MNHNS, CDR2 SASEGT, per germline. With V trimmed by 8 bases and J by 2 bases, 7 bases remained unmatched. The CDR3 reads CASGGRGYTDTQYF. The DNA of the CDR3 is TGTGCCAGCGGAGGCAGGGGGTACACAGATACGCAGTATTTT.

This chain links TRBV2 with TRBJ1-5, with a weak D call TRBD1 (5 bases). The CDR3 has 16 residues. CDR1 and CDR2 from the germline V gene are SNHLY and FYNNEI. Between the trimmed V and J ends, which lost 3 bases and 7 bases, there was a span of 19 bases. The CDR3 region is CASSESPPGVTQPQHF. The CDR3 DNA reads as TGTGCCAGCAGTGAGAGTCCCCCGGGGGTGACCCAGCCCCAGCATTTT.

The chain joins TRBV5-4 to TRBJ1-4, with D unresolved. Germline CDR1 and CDR2: SGHNT and YYREEE (reference sequence). The germline V and J ends were trimmed by 2 bases and 5 bases, with 16 bases remaining between them. The CDR3 has 16 residues. Here the CDR3 DNA reads TGTGCCAGCAGCTTTGAAGGCCTCGGCCCCAATGAAAAACTGTTTTTT. This sequence encodes CASSFEGLGPNEKLFF. The variable domain in full, with the rest retrieved from reference TRBV5-4 and TRBJ1-4, is ETGVTQSPTHLIKTRGQQVTLRCSSQSGHNTVSWYQQALGQGPQFIFQYYREEENGRGNFPPRFSGLQFPNYSSELNVNALELDDSALYLCASSFEGLGPNEKLFFGSGTQLSVL.

The V gene is TRBV18, the J gene TRBJ1-2; unclear D gene. Germline CDR1 KGHSH, CDR2 LQKENI. The CDR3 is 15 residues long. Trimming removed 1 base from V and 1 base from J, with 10 bases in between. The CDR3 here is CASSPQGQFNYGYTF. In nucleotides, the CDR3 is TGTGCCAGCTCACCACAGGGCCAGTTTAACTATGGCTACACCTTC.

This chain links TRBV19 with TRBJ1-5; 7 nucleotides match TRBD1. Germline V CDR1 and CDR2: LNHDA, SQIVND (reference sequence). The CDR3 is 15 amino acids. Trimming cost V 5 bases and J 5 bases; bases outside gene matches: 9. The CDR3 sequence is CASSPTGKRHQPQHF. The CDR3 bases are TGTGCCAGTAGTCCGACAGGGAAGAGGCATCAGCCCCAGCATTTT.

This clone has only a few counts. The chain is built from TRBV7-3 and TRBJ2-5; D possibly uses TRBD1 or TRBD2 (5 bases each). The CDR3 extends over 12 amino acids. CDR1 SGHTA and CDR2 FQGTGA come from the germline V gene. Trimming left V 5 bases short and J 9 bases short, with 13 bases between. The CDR3 coding sequence is TGTGCCAGCAGCCAATCCCAGGGACCCCAGTACTTC. Its protein is CASSQSQGPQYF.

This chain links TRBV4-1 with TRBJ2-7, with a possible D match to TRBD1 (7 bases). Germline CDR1 is MGHRA and CDR2 is YSYEKL. CDR3 size: 14 residues. Trimming removed 4 bases at V and 1 base at J, with 11 bases between. In DNA, the CDR3 is TGCGCCAGCAGCCCAGGGGGGAGTTCCTACGAGCAGTACTTC. It translates to CASSPGGSSYEQYF.

The chain couples TRBV29-1 to TRBJ1-5, with 7 nucleotides matching TRBD1. The CDR3 has 15 amino acids. V trimming: 2 bases; J trimming: 3 bases; junction bases outside the gene matches: 7. Looked up from germline, CDR1 is SQVTM and CDR2 is ANQGSEA. The CDR3 nucleotides are TGCAGCGTTGAAAGGGGCAGGGGGTCCAATCAGCCCCAGCATTTT. Protein: CSVERGRGSNQPQHF.

Points on this clone: Other DNA sequences in the same sample also yield this CDR3. The chain is built from TRBV7-9 and TRBJ1-2; 8 positions match TRBD1. The V and J ends lost 5 bases and 5 bases, in that order; junction bases with no gene match: 10. CDR1 and CDR2 from the germline V gene are SEHNR and FQNEAQ (reference sequence). This CDR3 is built from 15 residues. In nucleotides, the CDR3 is TGTGCCAGCAGCCCGCGGACAGGGTCGTCGTATGGCTACACCTTC. The encoded protein is CASSPRTGSSYGYTF.

V gene TRBV29-1 combines with J gene TRBJ2-5, with TRBD1 matching over 10 bases. The CDR3 runs to 13 residues. The ends lost 4 bases at V and 3 bases at J; junction bases unmatched: 2. From germline, CDR1 is SQVTM and CDR2 ANQGSEA. The CDR3 protein is CSVVGQGKETQYF. CDR3 nucleotide sequence: TGCAGCGTTGTGGGACAGGGGAAAGAGACCCAGTACTTC.

Points on this clone: Other DNA sequences in the same sample also yield this CDR3. This chain joins TRBV4-1 and TRBJ1-5; TRBD1 might be the D (5 bases). The V gene's germline CDR1 is MGHRA and CDR2 YSYEKL. This CDR3 contains 15 residues. The germline V and J ends were trimmed by 3 bases and 1 base, with 10 bases remaining between them. CDR3 amino acids: CASSQTGTSNQPQHF. The DNA for the CDR3 is TGCGCCAGCAGCCAGACCGGGACGAGCAATCAGCCCCAGCATTTT.

For the CDR3, the DNA is TGTGCCAGCAGACCTTCCAGGGTAAGGGTAAAGGGACTATACGAGCAGTACTTC. Encoded protein: CASRPSRVRVKGLYEQYF. This chain uses TRBV7-2 with TRBJ2-7, with 7 positions matching TRBD2. V trimming: 6 bases; J trimming: 4 bases; junction bases outside the gene matches: 21. Per the germline V gene, CDR1 is SGHTA and CDR2 is FQGNSA. The CDR3 has 18 residues.

V is TRBV7-2 and J is TRBJ1-3; TRBD1 agrees at 10 bases. Germline loops: CDR1 SGHTA, CDR2 FQGNSA. CDR3 size: 14 residues. Trimming removed 5 bases from V and 4 bases from J; junction bases left unmatched: 2. CDR3 nucleotides: TGTGCCAGCAGCGAGGGACAGGGGGGAAACACCATATATTTT. Protein product: CASSEGQGGNTIYF.

The chain employs TRBV7-2 and TRBJ2-2, with TRBD2 as a possible D gene (6 bases). The germline CDR1 and CDR2 sequences are SGHTA and FQGNSA. V was pared by 3 bases and J by 4 bases, with 9 bases between. This CDR3 is built from 14 residues. CDR3 protein: CASSLTRGTGELFF. The CDR3 coding sequence is TGTGCCAGCAGCTTGACTAGGGGCACCGGGGAGCTGTTTTTT.

This clone was found a few times. This CDR3 reads CASSPQHHYEQYF. The CDR3 DNA reads TGTGCCAGCAGCCCGCAACATCACTACGAGCAGTACTTC. The chain uses TRBV7-9 and TRBJ2-7; D is undetermined. The germline gives CDR1 SEHNR, CDR2 FQNEAQ (reference sequence). V lost 5 bases and J lost 3, with 11 bases in between. This CDR3 is 13 amino acids long.

The chain links TRBV6-1 to TRBJ1-6; D is ambiguous. The CDR3 has 16 residues. Per germline, CDR1 MNHNS and CDR2 SASEGT. The germline V and J ends were trimmed by 1 base and 5 bases, with 12 bases remaining between them. In DNA, the CDR3 is TGTGCCAGCAGTGAAGTGCGGAATCTCAATAATTCACCCCTCCACTTT. This encodes CASSEVRNLNNSPLHF.

The chain combines TRBV7-3 with TRBJ2-2, with TRBD2 matching over 8 bases. Germline CDR1 is SGHTA and CDR2 is FQGTGA. The CDR3 is 14 residues long. V gave up 4 bases and J gave up 5 bases; unmatched junction bases: 3. CDR3 coding DNA: TGTGCCAGCAGCTCCGGACTAGCTACCGGGGAGCTGTTTTTT. It specifies CASSSGLATGELFF. The variable domain in full, with the rest retrieved from reference TRBV7-3 and TRBJ2-2, is GAGVSQTPSNKVTEKGKYVELRCDPISGHTALYWYRQSLGQGPEFLIYFQGTGAADDSGLPNDRFFAVRPEGSVSTLKIQRTERGDSAVYLCASSSGLATGELFFGEGSRLTVL.

This chain uses TRBV7-9 with TRBJ2-7; tentative D call: TRBD1 (6 bases). V was cut by 5 bases and J by 5 bases, with 13 bases left in between. The CDR3 consists of 13 residues. Germline V gives CDR1 SEHNR, CDR2 FQNEAQ (reference sequence). CDR3 coding DNA: TGTGCCAGCAGCGATATGGACAGCCACGAGCAGTACTTC. Protein: CASSDMDSHEQYF.

The CDR3 DNA reads TGTGCCAGCAGCGCCCCTGGCCAAGAGACCCAGTACTTC. Amino acid sequence: CASSAPGQETQYF. The genes are TRBV7-9 and TRBJ2-5, with no clear D. The CDR3 covers 13 residues. The germline V gene has CDR1 SEHNR and CDR2 FQNEAQ (reference sequence). V lost 5 bases to trimming and J lost 1 base, with 8 bases between them.

This chain joins TRBV5-4 and TRBJ1-2; no definite D call. CDR1 and CDR2 from the germline V gene are SGHNT and YYREEE (reference sequence). The CDR3 covers 14 residues. The ends were cut back, 1 base at V and 2 bases at J, with 9 bases in the middle. The CDR3 sequence is CASSLFQTNYGYTF. Written as DNA, the CDR3 is TGTGCCAGCAGCTTGTTTCAGACGAACTATGGCTACACCTTC.